This T cell receptor (beta chain) derives from a study of Graves' ophthalmopathy and Graves' hyperthyroidism. CDR3 size: 13 residues. V was shortened by 4 bases and J by 5 bases, with 12 bases between the two germline ends. Germline V gene data show CDR1 as MNHEY and CDR2 as SVGAGI. From RNA, the CDR3 regions of TCR beta chains were amplified and sequenced. Amplification began with first-round RT-PCR using HTBI primers, then second-round multiplex PCR was performed. TCRdb independently ran MiXCR on the multiplex PCR reads; one entry per CDR3 protein. The repertoire holds under 200,000 distinct CDR3 sequences, 37% seen once, with around 5.5% in the top ten. Findings and caveats of the study: Stable hyperthyroidism and ophthalmopathy were told apart by a 13-signature model, which achieved about 88% sensitivity and roughly 80% specificity. Among expanded thyroid clonotypes above 0.001 frequency, most also occurred in blood.

In regard to this clonotype: The target antigen is unknown.

Moderate-to-severe activity, CAS at least 3, NOSPECS at least 4 and duration under 3 months characterized donors with ophthalmopathy. The chain is built from TRBV6-5 and TRBJ2-7, with D hard to call. This sequence originates from a woman aged 35 to 49 with Graves' ophthalmopathy. The material sequenced was peripheral blood. The CDR3 DNA reads as TGTGCCAGCAGTTCCTTCAAAGAGGACGAGCAGTACTTC. Protein: CASSSFKEDEQYF.